These 30 T cell receptor beta chains were sequenced from one sample in a study of blood T cell repertoires in COVID-19. This table comes from immunoSEQ multiplex PCR, and its TCRdb copy is limited to in-frame clones, with some not included. The table records 150,000 or so clones, around 85% of them present only once. The sequenced sample was peripheral blood. The receptors here all came from a man in his sixties with COVID-19, enrolled during active disease.

The rearrangement uses TRBV27 and TRBJ1-2; 10 bases align to TRBD1. The CDR3 length is 14 residues. V lost 5 bases and J lost 0; bases outside the gene matches: 0. Germline V CDR1 and CDR2: MNHEY, SMNVEV (reference sequence). CDR3 sequence reads: CASSGQGANYGYTF. The CDR3 DNA follows: TGTGCCAGCAGTGGACAGGGGGCTAACTATGGCTACACCTTC.

This clone has only a few counts. J is TRBJ2-7 and V is TRBV6-2 or TRBV6-3, with TRBD2 identical over 13 bases. V was clipped by 5 bases and J by 1 base; unmatched bases: 8. Germline-derived CDR1 and CDR2 are MNHEY and SVGEGT. The CDR3 runs to 17 residues. The CDR3 here is CASSQKPGLAGSYEQYF. For the CDR3, the DNA is TGTGCCAGCAGTCAAAAACCGGGACTAGCGGGGTCCTACGAGCAGTACTTC.

The rearrangement joins TRBV6-5 to TRBJ1-2; 9 bases align to TRBD1. Germline V gene sequence: CDR1 MNHEY, CDR2 SVGAGI. The J segment lost 3 bases and the V segment lost 6 bases, leaving 2 bases of the junction unmatched. CDR3 length: 13 amino acids. The CDR3 is CASRRQGDYGYTF. The DNA for the CDR3 is TGTGCCAGCAGACGACAGGGGGACTATGGCTACACCTTC.

This chain connects TRBV27 to TRBJ2-3; 7 nucleotides align to TRBD1. V lost 5 bases to trimming and J lost 4 bases; unmatched junction nucleotides: 9. Germline CDR1 reads MNHEY; CDR2 reads SMNVEV (reference sequence). The CDR3 sequence is 15 residues long. Here the CDR3 reads CASSGIDRVSDTQYF. The CDR3 DNA sequence: TGTGCCAGCAGTGGGATTGACAGGGTGTCAGATACGCAGTATTTT.

This clone has a single count. V is TRBV14 and J is TRBJ2-7; TRBD1 matches at 9 bases. The length of the CDR3 is 14 residues. Trimming cost V 4 bases and J 4 bases; bases outside gene matches: 5. The germline CDR1 and CDR2 sequences are SGHDN and FVKESK. The CDR3 bases are TGTGCCAGCAGCCCATGGACAGGGGAATACGAGCAGTACTTC. Amino acid sequence: CASSPWTGEYEQYF.

This sequence joins TRBV7-2 and TRBJ2-2, with D perhaps matching TRBD1 (6 bases). The ends were cut back, 1 base at V and 5 bases at J, with 14 bases in the middle. CDR1 and CDR2 from the germline V gene are SGHTA and FQGNSA. The CDR3 totals 16 residues. In nucleotides, the CDR3 is TGTGCCAGCAGCTTAGGTGGGGGCGCGGATACCGGGGAGCTGTTTTTT. Its translation: CASSLGGGADTGELFF.

The V and J genes are TRBV6-5 and TRBJ2-1, with D tentatively TRBD2 (7 bases). CDR3 length: 12 amino acids. V was pared by 10 bases and J by 9 bases, with 16 bases between. CDR1 and CDR2 (germline): MNHEY, SVGAGI. CDR3 nucleotide sequence: TGTGCCACCGGGGGGCGCGTAGGTGAGCAGTTCTTC. Amino acids: CATGGRVGEQFF.

The CDR3: CASSASGTVNNQPQHF. CDR3 DNA sequence: TGTGCCAGCAGCGCTTCCGGGACAGTTAACAATCAGCCCCAGCATTTT. This chain connects TRBV9 to TRBJ1-5, with 7 bases matching TRBD1. J lost 3 bases, V lost 3 bases, and 9 bases had no gene match. This CDR3 contains 16 residues. Germline values: CDR1 SGDLS, CDR2 YYNGEE.

A single count supports this clone. The chain links TRBV10-3 to TRBJ1-2, with D unresolved. V lost 6 bases and J lost 4, with 12 bases in between. The CDR3 runs 13 residues. CDR1 ENHRY and CDR2 SYGVKD come from the germline V gene. CDR3 DNA: TGTGCCATCAGCCCCGGTGGGCCCTATGGCTACACCTTC. This gives the protein CAISPGGPYGYTF.

The chain employs TRBV6-2 or TRBV6-3 and TRBJ1-5; 7 bases are a match to TRBD1. Losses at the gene ends were 5 bases for V and 1 base for J; bases not matched to a gene: 17. Germline V CDR1 and CDR2: MNHEY, SVGEGT. The CDR3 spans 19 residues. The CDR3, as DNA: TGTGCCAGCAGTAAACAACAGGGGTCTATTTCCTCGAGCAATCAGCCCCAGCATTTT. Its protein product is CASSKQQGSISSSNQPQHF.

This clone was seen once. This chain joins TRBV5-8 and TRBJ2-7, with 7 bases matching TRBD1. This CDR3 has 13 residues. Trimming at V came to 3 bases and at J to 2 bases, leaving 2 bases not matched to a gene. From germline, CDR1 is SGHTS and CDR2 YDEGEE. CDR3 loop: CASSWTGAYEQYF. CDR3 coding DNA: TGTGCCAGCAGCTGGACAGGTGCCTACGAGCAGTACTTC. Supplemented by reference TRBV5-8 and TRBJ2-7, the full variable domain reads EAGVTQSPTHLIKTRGQQATLRCSPISGHTSVYWYQQALGLGLQFLLWYDEGEERNRGNFPPRFSGRQFPNYSSELNVNALELEDSALYLCASSWTGAYEQYFGPGTRLTVT.

The rearrangement links TRBV28 to TRBJ1-2, with a tentative D call TRBD1 (5 bases). Germline V gene lookup returns CDR1 MDHEN and CDR2 SYDVKM. The germline V and J ends were trimmed by 7 bases and 4 bases, with 13 bases remaining between them. This CDR3 has 13 amino acids. CDR3 residues: CASTRGQGYGYTF. CDR3 bases: TGTGCCAGCACCCGTGGCCAGGGCTATGGCTACACCTTC.

The chain joins TRBV19 to TRBJ1-6; D uncertain. The length of the CDR3 is 14 residues. Trimming removed 5 bases at V and 9 bases at J, with 14 bases between. The germline gives CDR1 LNHDA, CDR2 SQIVND (reference sequence). The CDR3 region has the DNA TGTGCCAGTAGTTCTGGCAGGATCGGTTCACCCCTCCACTTT. This gives the protein CASSSGRIGSPLHF.

The rearrangement uses TRBV29-1 and TRBJ2-2, with D possibly TRBD1 on 5 matching bases. Germline-derived CDR1 and CDR2 are SQVTM and ANQGSEA. V was cut by 4 bases and J by 0 bases, with 9 bases left in between. This CDR3 has 14 amino acids. CDR3 loop: CSVGRTPNTGELFF. CDR3 coding DNA: TGCAGCGTTGGACGGACACCGAACACCGGGGAGCTGTTTTTT.

This clone was seen a handful of times. This chain joins TRBV11-2 and TRBJ2-2, with TRBD2 matching over 10 bases. Losses at the gene ends were 3 bases for V and 6 bases for J; bases not matched to a gene: 1. The CDR3 loop spans 14 amino acids. Per the germline V gene, CDR1 is SGHAT and CDR2 is FQNNGV. CDR3 loop: CASSFTSGAGELFF. DNA for the CDR3: TGTGCCAGCAGCTTCACTAGCGGGGCCGGGGAGCTGTTTTTT.

This rearrangement joins TRBV5-1 to TRBJ1-1, with D uncertain. The CDR3 is 15 amino acids. The germline V gene has CDR1 SGHRS and CDR2 YFSETQ. Deletions cut 0 bases from V and 2 bases from J, with 11 bases between. CDR3 residues: CASSLVPGTNTEAFF. DNA for the CDR3: TGCGCCAGCAGCTTGGTCCCAGGAACCAACACTGAAGCTTTCTTT. The full variable domain, its missing parts supplied by reference TRBV5-1 and TRBJ1-1, is KAGVTQTPRYLIKTRGQQVTLSCSPISGHRSVSWYQQTPGQGLQFLFEYFSETQRNKGNFPGRFSGRQFSNSRSEMNVSTLELGDSALYLCASSLVPGTNTEAFFGQGTRLTVV.

This clone was observed once. The rearrangement uses TRBV5-1 and TRBJ1-4, with 9 bases lining up with TRBD1. Germline V gives CDR1 SGHRS, CDR2 YFSETQ. The CDR3 extends over 15 amino acids. With 4 bases clipped from V and 8 bases from J, the junction kept 9 bases outside the gene matches. The DNA of the CDR3 is TGCGCCAGCAGCGACACAGGGGGCGTCAGCGAAAAACTGTTTTTT. It encodes CASSDTGGVSEKLFF.

The V call is TRBV7-2, the J call TRBJ1-4; no reliable D call. There are 17 residues in the CDR3. Per germline, CDR1 SGHTA and CDR2 FQGNSA. V lost 3 bases to trimming and J lost 0 bases, with 14 bases between them. The CDR3 DNA follows: TGTGCCAGCAGCTTGAGTCCAGGTTCTGCAACTAATGAAAAACTGTTTTTT. This gives the protein CASSLSPGSATNEKLFF.

The rearrangement joins TRBV9 to TRBJ2-1; a possible D gene is TRBD2 (7 bases). The CDR3 is 17 residues long. V was pared by 0 bases and J by 7 bases, with 20 bases between. Germline V gene lookup returns CDR1 SGDLS and CDR2 YYNGEE. The CDR3 sequence: CASSVGPSRGAVNEQFF. In DNA, the CDR3 is TGTGCCAGCAGCGTAGGCCCTTCCCGGGGGGCGGTTAATGAGCAGTTCTTC. The full variable domain, completed using reference TRBV9 and TRBJ2-1, is DSGVTQTPKHLITATGQRVTLRCSPRSGDLSVYWYQQSLDQGLQFLIQYYNGEERAKGNILERFSAQQFPDLHSELNLSSLELGDSALYFCASSVGPSRGAVNEQFFGPGTRLTVL.

The chain couples TRBV2 to TRBJ1-1, with D perhaps TRBD1 (5 bases). The CDR3 consists of 11 residues. Germline CDR1 reads SNHLY; CDR2 reads FYNNEI. Between the trimmed V and J ends, which lost 5 bases and 7 bases, there was a span of 8 bases. CDR3 sequence reads: CASSKDIEAFF. The CDR3 nucleotides read TGTGCCAGCAGTAAGGACATTGAAGCTTTCTTT.

About this clone: One end of the junction is discordant with germline, which a read error may explain. CDR3 in amino acids: CASSLSGRTSNTKAFF. The CDR3 nucleotides read TGTGCCAGCAGTTTATCCGGTAGGACTTCAAACACTAAAGCTTTCTTT. The rearrangement links TRBV28 to TRBJ1-1, with D uncertain. The CDR3 consists of 16 residues. CDR1 is MDHEN, CDR2 SYDVKM, per germline.

The chain combines TRBV7-2 with TRBJ1-1, with a weak D call TRBD1 (6 bases). CDR3 length equals 14 residues. CDR1 is SGHTA and CDR2 is FQGNSA in the germline V gene. The V end lost 5 bases, the J end lost 1 base, and 11 bases lay between the germline ends. The chain's CDR3 is CASSLRTANTEAFF. CDR3 coding DNA: TGTGCCAGCAGCCTCCGGACAGCGAACACTGAAGCTTTCTTT.

This clone was seen just once. V usage is TRBV21-1 and J usage is TRBJ1-5; the table's D call, TRBD1, was not checked against the DNA. TRBV21-1 is a documented pseudogene. This CDR3 has 14 amino acids. CDR3 sequence: CASLTTGDWQPQHF. The CDR3 DNA reads TGTGCCAGCCTAACTACAGGGGATTGGCAGCCCCAGCATTTT.

This clone has just one count. The chain carries TRBV19 and TRBJ2-7, with 8 bases aligning to TRBD1. The CDR3 totals 16 residues. The germline gives CDR1 LNHDA, CDR2 SQIVND (reference sequence). V lost 4 bases and J lost 2; bases outside the gene matches: 10. The CDR3 DNA reads as TGTGCCAGTAGTAACCCACCGGGACAGGTGACCTACGAGCAGTACTTC. It codes for CASSNPPGQVTYEQYF. The variable domain in full, completed from reference TRBV19 and TRBJ2-7, reads DGGITQSPKYLFRKEGQNVTLSCEQNLNHDAMYWYRQDPGQGLRLIYYSQIVNDFQKGDIAEGYSVSREKKESFPLTVTSAQKNPTAFYLCASSNPPGQVTYEQYFGPGTRLTVT.

CDR3 sequence (DNA): TGTGCCAGCAGCTTAGCCGGCAGGGGGTCTGGAAACACCATATATTTT. It specifies CASSLAGRGSGNTIYF. This chain uses TRBV7-2 with TRBJ1-3, with 7 bases fitting TRBD1. This CDR3 spans 16 amino acids. Germline CDR1 is SGHTA and CDR2 is FQGNSA. The J segment lost 1 base and the V segment lost 0 bases, leaving 3 bases of the junction unmatched.

The J gene is TRBJ1-3, the V gene TRBV6-6, with D unclear. Germline V gene lookup returns CDR1 MNHNY and CDR2 SVGAGI (reference sequence). V was cut by 6 bases and J by 4 bases, with 13 bases left in between. The CDR3 has 14 amino acids. CDR3 nucleotides: TGTGCCAGCAGCCCTTCGGGGATAGGAAACACCATATATTTT. It codes for CASSPSGIGNTIYF.

J is TRBJ1-2 and V is TRBV13, with TRBD1 matching 8 bases. J was trimmed by 8 bases and V by 5 bases; bases with no gene match: 7. In germline, CDR1 is PRHDT, CDR2 FYEKMQ (reference sequence). CDR3 length: 13 residues. The CDR3 protein is CASSAPGQAGYTF. The CDR3 DNA is TGTGCCAGCAGCGCGCCGGGACAGGCCGGCTACACCTTC.

J is TRBJ2-1 and V is TRBV27; TRBD2 matches at 9 bases. CDR3 length: 12 amino acids. Germline CDR1 MNHEY, CDR2 SMNVEV (reference sequence). The CDR3 loop reads CVSGRSLNEQFF. The CDR3, as DNA: TGTGTTAGCGGGAGATCGTTAAATGAGCAGTTCTTC.

Here the CDR3 reads CASSPARVSNTEAFF. CDR3 bases: TGTGCCAGCAGCCCCGCGAGGGTTTCGAACACTGAAGCTTTCTTT. This rearrangement joins TRBV9 to TRBJ1-1; D gene ambiguous. V lost 4 bases and J lost 1, with 14 bases in between. Germline CDR1 reads SGDLS; CDR2 reads YYNGEE. This CDR3 comprises 15 residues. Full variable domain (remainder filled in from reference TRBV9 and TRBJ1-1): DSGVTQTPKHLITATGQRVTLRCSPRSGDLSVYWYQQSLDQGLQFLIQYYNGEERAKGNILERFSAQQFPDLHSELNLSSLELGDSALYFCASSPARVSNTEAFFGQGTRLTVV.

This clone has a single count. The chain couples TRBV5-8 to TRBJ1-2; 8 bases are shared with TRBD1. CDR3 length: 16 amino acids. CDR1 SGHTS and CDR2 YDEGEE come from the germline V gene. Unmatched junction bases numbered 11, after V lost 2 bases and J lost 5 bases. In DNA form, the CDR3 reads TGTGCCAGCAGCTTCTTAATCGCAGGGGGCTTGTATGGCTACACCTTC. This codes for CASSFLIAGGLYGYTF.